This T cell receptor beta chain was sequenced during a study of breast tumors, draining lymph nodes, adjacent tissues. Findings and limits, study-wide: Compared with lymph nodes, tumors were less diverse; compared with nontumor tissue, more.

This clonotype showed up many times. Its target is not known. Breast cancer patients provided tissue from their axillary draining lymph nodes. TCRdb redid the calling of the multiplex PCR reads with MiXCR, one entry per CDR3 protein. This repertoire shows about 180,000 distinct CDR3 sequences, 30% to 35% found once; its top ten account for 3.5% to 4.5%. This CDR3 has 14 amino acids. Germline V gene lookup returns CDR1 MNHEY and CDR2 SVGAGI. V was shortened by 0 bases and J by 5 bases, with 5 bases between the two germline ends. This chain uses TRBV6-5 with TRBJ1-6; D is undetermined. The clonotype was recovered from a female donor with breast cancer. Some clones in this sample may be carry-over from other donors' samples. The specimen was axillary lymph node tissue. The CDR3, as DNA: TGTGCCAGCAGTTACTCTCCGAATAATTCACCCCTCCACTTT. Residues: CASSYSPNNSPLHF.